This entry is about one T cell receptor beta chain. Its specificity is not known. This sample is drawn from a study of tumor and adjacent non-tumor tissue in lung cancer. Study observations and caveats: TCR diversity was significantly greater in tumor than normal lung tissue.

This sample's RNA came from whole unsorted tissue. Distant lung tissue was collected more than 3 cm away from the tumor edge. The CDR3 is made up of 17 amino acids. Germline CDR1 and CDR2: LGHNA and YNFKEQ. The V end was cut by 11 bases, the J end by 0 bases, with 23 bases between. TCRbeta libraries were built with three rounds of nested PCR, modified from ARM-PCR. MiXCR was run by TCRdb on the multiplex PCR reads, yielding one entry per CDR3 protein. The sample carries around 40,000 distinct CDR3 sequences, more than 50% recorded once. V is TRBV4-2 and J is TRBJ1-5; maybe TRBD1 (5 bases). The specimen was distant non-tumor lung tissue. The clonotype comes from a man in his forties or fifties with non-small cell lung cancer. CDR3 sequence: CARNPLSGPDSNQPQHF. The CDR3 DNA sequence: TGTGCCCGCAACCCTCTATCAGGGCCTGATAGCAATCAGCCCCAGCATTTT.